This TCR beta chain was profiled in a study of T cells in Graves' hyperthyroidism and ophthalmopathy. On this clonotype: Its antigen is undetermined.

Researchers took RNA transcripts and amplified the TCR beta CDR3 regions from them. The HTBI primer set drove a first-round RT-PCR of the TCR CDR3. One entry per CDR3 protein, called by TCRdb with MiXCR from the multiplex PCR reads. The table lists under 550,000 distinct CDR3 sequences, just under 20% of them singletons. Points from the study as a whole: Ophthalmopathy was predicted by the model a median of about 6.5 months ahead of onset.

Trimming pared 6 bases from V and 10 bases from J, leaving 13 bases between. CDR3 length equals 12 residues. Germline V gene data show CDR1 as LNHDA and CDR2 as SQIVND (reference sequence). Diagnosis rested on symptoms, serum thyroxine and TRAb, thyroid ultrasound, and orbital computed tomography. The rearrangement links TRBV19 to TRBJ2-1; D gene ambiguous. This receptor was obtained from a man between 35 and 55 years old with Graves' ophthalmopathy. The sequenced material came from blood. In nucleotides, the CDR3 is TGTGCCAGTAGCGTAATCTCTGGCGAGCAGTTCTTC. Translation gives CASSVISGEQFF.